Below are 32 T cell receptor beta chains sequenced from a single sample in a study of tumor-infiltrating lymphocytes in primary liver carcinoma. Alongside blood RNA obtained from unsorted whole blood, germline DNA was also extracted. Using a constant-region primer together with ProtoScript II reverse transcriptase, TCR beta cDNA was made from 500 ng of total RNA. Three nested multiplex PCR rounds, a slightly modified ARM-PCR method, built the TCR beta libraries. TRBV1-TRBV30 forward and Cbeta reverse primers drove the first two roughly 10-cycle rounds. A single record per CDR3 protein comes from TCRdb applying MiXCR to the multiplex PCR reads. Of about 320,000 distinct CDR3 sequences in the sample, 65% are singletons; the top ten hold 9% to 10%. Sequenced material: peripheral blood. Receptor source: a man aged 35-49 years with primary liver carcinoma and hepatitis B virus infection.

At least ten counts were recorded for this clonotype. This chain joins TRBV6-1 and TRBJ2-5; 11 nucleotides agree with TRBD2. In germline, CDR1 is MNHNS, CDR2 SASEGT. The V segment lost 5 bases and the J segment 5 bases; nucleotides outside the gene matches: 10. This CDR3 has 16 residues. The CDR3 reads CASSPQELAGVETQYF. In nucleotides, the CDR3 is TGTGCCAGCAGTCCCCAAGAACTAGCGGGAGTCGAGACCCAGTACTTC.

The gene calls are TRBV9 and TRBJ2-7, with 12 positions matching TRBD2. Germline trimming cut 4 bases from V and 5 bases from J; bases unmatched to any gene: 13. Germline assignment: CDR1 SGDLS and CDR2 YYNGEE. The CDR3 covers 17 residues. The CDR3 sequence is CASSPPRASGRAHEQYF. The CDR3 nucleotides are TGTGCCAGCAGCCCCCCGCGGGCTAGCGGGAGGGCACACGAGCAGTACTTC.

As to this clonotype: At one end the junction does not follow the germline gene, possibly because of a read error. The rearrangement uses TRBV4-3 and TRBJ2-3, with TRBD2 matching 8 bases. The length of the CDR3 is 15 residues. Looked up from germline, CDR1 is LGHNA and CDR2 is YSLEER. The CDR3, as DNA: TGCGCCAGCAGCCCCCGGGGGGGGCGCACAGATACGCACTATTTT. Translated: CASSPRGGRTDTHYF.

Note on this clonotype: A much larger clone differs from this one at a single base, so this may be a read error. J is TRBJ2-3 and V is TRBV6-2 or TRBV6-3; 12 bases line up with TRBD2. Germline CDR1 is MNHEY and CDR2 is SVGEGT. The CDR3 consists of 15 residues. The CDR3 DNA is TGTGCCAGCACTCCTAGCGGGAGGGCCACAGATACGCGGTATTTT. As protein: CASTPSGRATDTRYF.

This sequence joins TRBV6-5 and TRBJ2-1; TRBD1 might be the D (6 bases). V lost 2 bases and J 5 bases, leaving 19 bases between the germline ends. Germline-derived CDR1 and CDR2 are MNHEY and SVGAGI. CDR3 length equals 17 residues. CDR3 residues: CASSYPPRVGADNEQFF. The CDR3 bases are TGTGCCAGCAGTTACCCCCCACGGGTGGGGGCAGACAATGAGCAGTTCTTC.

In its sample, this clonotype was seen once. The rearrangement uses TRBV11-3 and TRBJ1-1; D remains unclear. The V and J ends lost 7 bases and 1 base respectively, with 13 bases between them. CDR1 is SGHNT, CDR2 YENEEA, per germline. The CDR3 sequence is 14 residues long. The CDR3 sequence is CASTFTGSNTEAFF. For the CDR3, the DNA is TGTGCCAGCACTTTTACGGGTTCGAACACTGAAGCTTTCTTT.

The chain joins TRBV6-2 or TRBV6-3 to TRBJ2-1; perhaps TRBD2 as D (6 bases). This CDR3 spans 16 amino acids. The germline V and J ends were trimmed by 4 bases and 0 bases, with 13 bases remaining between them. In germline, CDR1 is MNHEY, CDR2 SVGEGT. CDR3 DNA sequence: TGTGCCAGCAGTTTTCGACGGGGGTCCTCCTACAATGAGCAGTTCTTC. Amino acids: CASSFRRGSSYNEQFF.

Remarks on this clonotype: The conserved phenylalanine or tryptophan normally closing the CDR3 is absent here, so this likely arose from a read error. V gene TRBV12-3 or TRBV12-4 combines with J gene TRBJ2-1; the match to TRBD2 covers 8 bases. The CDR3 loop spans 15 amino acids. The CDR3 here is CSSSSTGGRYNEQFL. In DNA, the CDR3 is TGTTCCAGCAGTTCCACGGGCGGGAGGTACAATGAGCAGTTCCTC.

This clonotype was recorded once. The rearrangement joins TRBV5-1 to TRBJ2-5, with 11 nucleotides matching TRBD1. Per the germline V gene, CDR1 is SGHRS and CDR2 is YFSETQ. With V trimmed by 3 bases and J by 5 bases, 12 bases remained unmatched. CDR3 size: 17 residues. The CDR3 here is CASSSQRTGGTVETQYF. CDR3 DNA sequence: TGCGCCAGCAGCTCTCAAAGGACAGGGGGCACGGTTGAGACCCAGTACTTC.

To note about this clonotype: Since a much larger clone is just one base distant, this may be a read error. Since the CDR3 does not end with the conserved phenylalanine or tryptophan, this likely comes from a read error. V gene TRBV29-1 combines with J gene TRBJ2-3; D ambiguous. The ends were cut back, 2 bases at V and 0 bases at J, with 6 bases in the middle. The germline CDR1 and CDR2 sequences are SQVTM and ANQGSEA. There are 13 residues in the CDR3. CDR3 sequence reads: CSVETGSTDTQYY. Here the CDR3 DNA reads TGCAGCGTTGAAACGGGCAGCACAGATACGCAGTATTAT.

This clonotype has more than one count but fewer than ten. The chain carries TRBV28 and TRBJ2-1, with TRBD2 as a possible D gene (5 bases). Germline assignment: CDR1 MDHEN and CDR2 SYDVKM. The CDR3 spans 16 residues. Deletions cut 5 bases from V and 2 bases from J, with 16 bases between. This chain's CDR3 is CASSPPRAGPYNEQFF. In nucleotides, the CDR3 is TGTGCCAGCAGTCCACCTCGCGCGGGTCCCTACAATGAGCAGTTCTTC.

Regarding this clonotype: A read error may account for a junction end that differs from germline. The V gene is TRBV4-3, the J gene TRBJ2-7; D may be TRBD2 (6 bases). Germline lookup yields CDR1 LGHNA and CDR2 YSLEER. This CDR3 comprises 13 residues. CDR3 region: CASSQEVDREQHF. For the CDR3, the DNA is TGCGCCAGCAGCCAAGAAGTGGATCGGGAGCAGCACTTC.

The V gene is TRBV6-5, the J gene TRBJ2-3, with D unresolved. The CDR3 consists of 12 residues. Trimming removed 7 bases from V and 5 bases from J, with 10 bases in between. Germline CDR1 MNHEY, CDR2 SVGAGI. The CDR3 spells CASNNFGDTQYF. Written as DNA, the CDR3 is TGTGCCAGCAATAACTTTGGAGATACGCAGTATTTT.

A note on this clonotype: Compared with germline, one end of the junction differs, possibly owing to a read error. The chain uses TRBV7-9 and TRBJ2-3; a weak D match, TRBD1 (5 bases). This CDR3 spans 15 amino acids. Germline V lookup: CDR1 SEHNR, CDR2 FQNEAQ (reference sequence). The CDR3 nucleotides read TGTGCCAGCACTCGTGGAATCGGCAGGGCAGATATGCAGTATTTT. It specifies CASTRGIGRADMQYF.

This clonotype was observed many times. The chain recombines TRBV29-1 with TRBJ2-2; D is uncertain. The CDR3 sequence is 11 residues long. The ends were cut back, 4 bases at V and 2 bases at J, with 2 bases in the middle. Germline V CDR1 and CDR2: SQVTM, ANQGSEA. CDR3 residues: CSVANTGELFF. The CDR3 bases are TGCAGCGTTGCCAACACCGGGGAGCTGTTTTTT.

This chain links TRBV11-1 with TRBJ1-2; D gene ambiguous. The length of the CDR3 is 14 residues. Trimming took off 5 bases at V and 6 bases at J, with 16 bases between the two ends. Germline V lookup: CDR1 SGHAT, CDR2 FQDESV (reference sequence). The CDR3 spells CASSITTEKNGYTF. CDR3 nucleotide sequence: TGTGCCAGCAGCATCACCACAGAGAAAAATGGCTACACCTTC.

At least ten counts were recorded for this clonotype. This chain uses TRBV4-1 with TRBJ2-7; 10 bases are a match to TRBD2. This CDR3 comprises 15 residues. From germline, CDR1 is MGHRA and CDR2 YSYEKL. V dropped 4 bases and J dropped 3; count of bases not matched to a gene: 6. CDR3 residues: CASSLLAGANYEQYF. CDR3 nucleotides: TGCGCCAGCAGCCTTCTAGCGGGAGCGAACTACGAGCAGTACTTC.

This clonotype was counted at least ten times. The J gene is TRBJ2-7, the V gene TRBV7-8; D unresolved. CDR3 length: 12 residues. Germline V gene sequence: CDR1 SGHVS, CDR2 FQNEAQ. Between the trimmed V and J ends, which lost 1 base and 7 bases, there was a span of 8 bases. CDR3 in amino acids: CASSLDLTEQYF. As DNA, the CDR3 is TGTGCCAGCAGCTTAGACTTGACGGAGCAGTACTTC.

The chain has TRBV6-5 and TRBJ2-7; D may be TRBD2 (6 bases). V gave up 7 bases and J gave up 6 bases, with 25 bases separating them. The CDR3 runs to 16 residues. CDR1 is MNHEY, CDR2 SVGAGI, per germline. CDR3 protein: CASTTAGTSIGGEQYF. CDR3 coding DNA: TGTGCCAGCACCACGGCGGGTACTAGCATTGGGGGCGAGCAGTACTTC.

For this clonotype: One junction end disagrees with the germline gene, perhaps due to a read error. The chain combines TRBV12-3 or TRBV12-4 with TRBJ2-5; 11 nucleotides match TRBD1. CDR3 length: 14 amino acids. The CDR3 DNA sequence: TGTGCCAACAGTTGGGGACAGGGGGAAGAGACCCAGTACTTC. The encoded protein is CANSWGQGEETQYF.

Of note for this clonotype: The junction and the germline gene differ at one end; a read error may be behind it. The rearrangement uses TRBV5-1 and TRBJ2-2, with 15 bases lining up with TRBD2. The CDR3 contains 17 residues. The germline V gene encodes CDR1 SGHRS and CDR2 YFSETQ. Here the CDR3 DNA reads TGTGCCAGCAGCACGGGACTAGCGGGAGGAGCCACCGGGGAGCTGTCTTTT. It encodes CASSTGLAGGATGELSF.

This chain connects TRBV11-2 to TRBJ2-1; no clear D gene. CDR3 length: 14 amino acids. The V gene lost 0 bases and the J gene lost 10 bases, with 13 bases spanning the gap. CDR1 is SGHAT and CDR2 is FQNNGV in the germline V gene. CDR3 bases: TGTGCCAGCAGCTTAGATTCAACTCCCAGAGAGCAGTTCTTC. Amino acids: CASSLDSTPREQFF. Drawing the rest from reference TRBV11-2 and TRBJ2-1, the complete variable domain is EAGVAQSPRYKIIEKRQSVAFWCNPISGHATLYWYQQILGQGPKLLIQFQNNGVVDDSQLPKDRFSAERLKGVDSTLKIQPAKLEDSAVYLCASSLDSTPREQFFGPGTRLTVL.

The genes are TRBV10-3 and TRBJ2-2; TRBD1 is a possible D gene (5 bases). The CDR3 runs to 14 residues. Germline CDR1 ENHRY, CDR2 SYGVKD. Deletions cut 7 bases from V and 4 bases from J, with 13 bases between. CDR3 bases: TGTGCCATCAAGGACCTACAGGTCACCGGGGAGCTGTTTTTT. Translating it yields CAIKDLQVTGELFF.

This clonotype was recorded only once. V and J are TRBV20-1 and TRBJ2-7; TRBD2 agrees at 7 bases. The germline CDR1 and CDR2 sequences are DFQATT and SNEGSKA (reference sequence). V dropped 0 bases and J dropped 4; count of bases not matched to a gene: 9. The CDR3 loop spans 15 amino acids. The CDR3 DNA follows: TGCAGTGCTAGAGATGGGAGGGAGGGCCTATACGAGCAGTACTTC. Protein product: CSARDGREGLYEQYF.

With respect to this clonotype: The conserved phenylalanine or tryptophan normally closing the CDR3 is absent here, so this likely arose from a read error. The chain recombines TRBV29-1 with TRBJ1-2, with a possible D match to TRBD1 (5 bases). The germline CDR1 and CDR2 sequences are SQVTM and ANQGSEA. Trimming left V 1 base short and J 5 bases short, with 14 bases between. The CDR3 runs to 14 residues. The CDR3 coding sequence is TGCAGCGTTGAAGCCCGAAGGGACCGTTATGGCTACACCCTC. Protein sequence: CSVEARRDRYGYTL.

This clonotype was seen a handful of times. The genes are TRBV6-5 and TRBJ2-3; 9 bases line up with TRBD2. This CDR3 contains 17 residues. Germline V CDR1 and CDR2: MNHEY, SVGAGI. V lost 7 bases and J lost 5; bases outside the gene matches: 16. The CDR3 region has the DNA TGTGCCAGCAATACCACAAGGGTAGCGGGAGAGGGAGATACGCAGTATTTT. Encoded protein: CASNTTRVAGEGDTQYF.

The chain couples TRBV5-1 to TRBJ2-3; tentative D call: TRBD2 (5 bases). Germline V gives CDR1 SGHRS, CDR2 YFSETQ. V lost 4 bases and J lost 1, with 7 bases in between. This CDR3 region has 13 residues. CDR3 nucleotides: TGCGCCAGCAGCCCCGGGGGCACAGATACGCAGTATTTT. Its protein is CASSPGGTDTQYF. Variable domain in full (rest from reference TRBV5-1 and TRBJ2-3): KAGVTQTPRYLIKTRGQQVTLSCSPISGHRSVSWYQQTPGQGLQFLFEYFSETQRNKGNFPGRFSGRQFSNSRSEMNVSTLELGDSALYLCASSPGGTDTQYFGPGTRLTVL.

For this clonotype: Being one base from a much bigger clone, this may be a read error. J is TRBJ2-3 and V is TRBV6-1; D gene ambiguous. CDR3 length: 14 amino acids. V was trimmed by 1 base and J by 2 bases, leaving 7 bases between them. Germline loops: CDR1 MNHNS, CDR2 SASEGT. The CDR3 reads CASSEGVYTDTQYF. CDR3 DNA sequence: TGTGCCAGCAGTGAAGGGGTATACACAGATACGCAGTATTTT.

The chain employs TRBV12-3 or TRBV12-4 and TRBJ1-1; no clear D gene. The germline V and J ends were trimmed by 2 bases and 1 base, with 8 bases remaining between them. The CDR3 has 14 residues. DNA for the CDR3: TGTGCCAGCAGTTTACAAGCAGGGAACACTGAAGCTTTCTTT. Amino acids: CASSLQAGNTEAFF.

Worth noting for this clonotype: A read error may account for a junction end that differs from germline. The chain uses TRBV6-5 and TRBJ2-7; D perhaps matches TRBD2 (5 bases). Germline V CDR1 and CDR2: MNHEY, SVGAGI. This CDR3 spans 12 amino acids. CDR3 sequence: CASSFTGIEPYF. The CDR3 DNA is TGTGCCAGTAGTTTTACGGGAATAGAGCCGTACTTC.

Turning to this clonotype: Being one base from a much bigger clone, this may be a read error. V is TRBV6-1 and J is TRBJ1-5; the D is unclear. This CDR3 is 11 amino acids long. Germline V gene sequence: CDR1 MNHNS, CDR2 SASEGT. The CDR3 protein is CARSASRPQHF. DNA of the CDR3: TGTGCCAGGAGTGCCAGTCGGCCCCAGCATTTT.

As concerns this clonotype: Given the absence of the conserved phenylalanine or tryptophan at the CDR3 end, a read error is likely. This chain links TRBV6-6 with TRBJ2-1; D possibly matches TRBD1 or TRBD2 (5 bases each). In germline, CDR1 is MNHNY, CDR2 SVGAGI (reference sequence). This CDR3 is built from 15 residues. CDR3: CASSYQGDGYNAQFS. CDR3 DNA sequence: TGTGCCAGCAGTTACCAGGGAGACGGGTACAATGCGCAGTTCTCC.